This is a list of T cell receptor beta chains from one sample in a study of blood T cell repertoires in COVID-19. Repertoires were generated with immunoSEQ multiplex PCR, while TCRdb's copy carries only in-frame clones and drops some. The table records under 45,000 clones, 87% of them present only once. The specimen sequenced was peripheral blood. Source of these receptors: a man in his fifties or sixties with acute or convalescent COVID-19. Each CDR3 is given with its conserved first and last residue. The D gene is left open where the match is weak. Expanded clones are given a class, and other clones once, few, many or no size at all.

>.|.|TRBJ2-5|TRBV5-1
CASSFFDQETQYF
TGCGCCAGCAGCTTCTTCGACCAAGAGACCCAGTACTTC
>.|TRBD2|TRBJ2-5|TRBV9
CASSVLGLAGGQETQYF
TGTGCCAGCAGCGTCCTGGGGCTAGCGGGGGGGCAAGAGACCCAGTACTTC
>few|TRBD1|TRBJ1-6|TRBV19
CASSPPGQGASPLHF
TGTGCCAGTAGTCCTCCGGGACAGGGGGCTTCACCCCTCCACTTT
>.|.|TRBJ1-2|TRBV4-3
CASSQDTGLYGYTF
TGCGCCAGCAGCCAAGATACAGGGCTCTATGGCTACACCTTC
>once|TRBD2|TRBJ2-3|TRBV18
CASSPQVAGYTDTQYF
TGTGCCAGCTCACCACAGGTAGCGGGGTACACAGATACGCAGTATTTT
>once|.|TRBJ1-2|TRBV12-5
CASGLVGQGYGYTF
TGTGCTAGTGGTTTGGTGGGGCAGGGGTATGGCTACACCTTC
>.|TRBD1|TRBJ1-2|TRBV6-2/TRBV6-3
CASSRDRVEGYTF
TGTGCCAGCAGCCGGGACAGGGTCGAGGGCTACACCTTC
>once|.|TRBJ2-3|TRBV7-8
CASSLAAPWGADTQYF
TGTGCCAGCAGCTTAGCCGCCCCGTGGGGCGCAGATACGCAGTATTTT
>.|.|TRBJ2-3|TRBV9
CASSAGQSTDTQYF
TGTGCCAGCAGCGCTGGACAGAGCACAGATACGCAGTATTTT
>.|.|TRBJ1-5|TRBV25-1
CASSSGGPQHF
TGTGCCAGCAGCTCCGGTGGGCCCCAGCATTTT
>.|TRBD2|TRBJ2-1|TRBV7-2
CASSYSGDNEQFF
TGTGCCAGCAGTTATAGCGGGGACAATGAGCAGTTCTTC
>.|.|TRBJ2-1|TRBV5-1
CASSYSGLSPGNEQFF
TGCGCCAGCAGCTATTCAGGACTGAGCCCTGGGAATGAGCAGTTCTTC
>.|.|TRBJ2-7|TRBV5-5
CASSLVGHQGEQYF
TGTGCCAGCAGCTTGGTCGGGCACCAGGGCGAGCAGTACTTC
>.|.|TRBJ1-6|TRBV4-3
CASSQDRQDFSYNSPLHF
TGCGCCAGCAGCCAAGATCGGCAGGATTTCTCCTATAATTCACCCCTCCACTTT
>once|.|TRBJ1-5|TRBV11-2
CASGLGTGGNQPQHF
TGTGCCAGCGGTCTAGGGACTGGGGGGAATCAGCCCCAGCATTTT
>.|.|TRBJ1-4|TRBV10-3
CAISESSAGNEKLFF
TGTGCCATCAGTGAGTCCTCGGCGGGAAATGAAAAACTGTTTTTT
>.|TRBD1|TRBJ1-6|TRBV19
CASGTGVLESLHF
TGTGCCAGCGGGACAGGGGTGCTTGAGTCCCTCCACTTT
>.|.|TRBJ2-4|TRBV27
CASSPQNRGIQYF
TGTGCCAGCAGCCCCCAAAACCGGGGCATTCAGTACTTC
>.|.|TRBJ1-3|TRBV6-6
CASSGTGLSGNTIYF
TGTGCCAGCAGTGGTACAGGGTTATCCGGAAACACCATATATTTT
>few|.|TRBJ2-3|TRBV7-8
CASSPGDRGQYF
TGTGCCAGCAGCCCGGGGGATAGGGGGCAGTATTTT
>.|.|TRBJ2-2|TRBV12-3/TRBV12-4
CASSKTGIGELFF
TGTGCCAGCAGTAAGACAGGTATCGGGGAGCTGTTTTTT
>.|.|TRBJ2-1|TRBV7-9
CASSLIGLNEQFF
TGTGCCAGCAGCTTAATCGGGTTAAATGAGCAGTTCTTC
>.|.|TRBJ2-3|TRBV24-1
CATADTLDTQYF
TGTGCCACCGCCGACACCCTAGATACGCAGTATTTT
>.|.|TRBJ2-2|TRBV25-1
CASSESRTSGRELFF
TGTGCCAGCAGTGAATCCCGGACTTCCGGACGGGAGCTGTTTTTT
>.|.|TRBJ2-5|TRBV19
CASSMGWGGTETQYF
TGTGCCAGTAGTATGGGGTGGGGGGGCACGGAGACCCAGTACTTC
>.|TRBD2|TRBJ2-7|TRBV5-5
CASSYGTSGSYEQYF
TGTGCCAGCAGCTACGGGACTAGCGGGTCCTACGAGCAGTACTTC
>.|.|TRBJ1-5|TRBV18
CASSPVAVLLNQPQHF
TGTGCCAGCTCACCAGTAGCTGTCCTCCTAAATCAGCCCCAGCATTTT
>.|.|TRBJ1-3|TRBV9
CATRPLDSSGNTIYF
TGTGCCACCCGACCCTTGGACAGCTCTGGAAACACCATATATTTT
>.|.|TRBJ1-2|TRBV25-1
CASSEQGYGYTF
TGTGCCAGCAGTGAACAGGGCTATGGCTACACCTTC
>.|.|TRBJ1-5|TRBV6-5
CASRQGSNQPQHF
TGTGCCAGCAGACAGGGTAGCAATCAGCCCCAGCATTTT
>.|.|TRBJ2-1|TRBV24-1
CATSDFPRVVNEQFF
TGTGCCACCAGTGATTTTCCCAGGGTTGTCAATGAGCAGTTCTTC
>.|.|TRBJ2-3|TRBV7-9
CASGQGDTDTQYF
TGTGCCAGCGGGCAGGGTGACACAGATACGCAGTATTTT
>.|.|TRBJ1-6|TRBV19
CASSIGPGWNSPLHF
TGTGCCAGTAGTATCGGCCCGGGATGGAATTCACCCCTCCACTTT
>.|.|TRBJ1-5|TRBV9
CASSVAPGMDNQPQHF
TGTGCCAGCAGCGTAGCGCCAGGGATGGACAATCAGCCCCAGCATTTT
>.|TRBD1|TRBJ1-1|TRBV9
CASSVAGTGTMNTEAFF
TGTGCCAGCAGCGTAGCTGGGACAGGGACCATGAACACTGAAGCTTTCTTT
>.|.|TRBJ2-7|TRBV11-1
CASSRISSYEQYF
TGTGCCAGCAGTAGAATTAGCTCCTACGAGCAGTACTTC
>.|.|TRBJ2-1|TRBV7-8
CASSLMSGGLNEQFF
TGTGCCAGCAGCTTAATGTCTGGGGGCCTAAATGAGCAGTTCTTC
>.|.|TRBJ1-4|TRBV9
CASSHLQATNEKLFF
TGTGCCAGCAGCCACCTACAGGCAACTAATGAAAAACTGTTTTTT
>.|TRBD1|TRBJ1-1|TRBV9
CASSVRQGAFTEAFF
TGTGCCAGCAGCGTAAGACAGGGGGCTTTCACTGAAGCTTTCTTT
>.|TRBD1|TRBJ2-1|TRBV9
CASTRGNRGLYNEQFF
TGTGCCAGTACCCGAGGGAACAGGGGTCTATACAATGAGCAGTTCTTC
>.|TRBD1|TRBJ1-4|TRBV4-3
CASSPGTGNVGEKLFF
TGCGCCAGCAGCCCCGGGACAGGGAATGTTGGTGAAAAACTGTTTTTT
>few|TRBD1|TRBJ1-2|TRBV14
CASSPRTGLGYTF
TGTGCCAGCAGCCCGCGGACAGGGTTGGGCTACACCTTC
>once|TRBD2|TRBJ2-3|TRBV9
CASSVGIQRGGSDTQYF
TGTGCCAGCAGCGTAGGCATCCAGCGGGGGGGCTCGGATACGCAGTATTTT